This T cell receptor beta chain stems from a study of cytomegalovirus exposure and HLA in healthy donors. V lost 3 bases and J lost 3; bases outside the gene matches: 15. Germline V gives CDR1 SGHDT, CDR2 YYEEEE. The CDR3 runs to 18 residues. Researchers ran the PCR with 60 Vbeta and 13 Jbeta primers. Some clones are missing from TCRdb's copy, which holds only in-frame ones; the method was immunoSEQ multiplex PCR. This table has approximately 210,000 clones, about 80% appearing once. Donors had nominal health at sampling but likely had unrecorded immune exposures. The V call is TRBV5-6, the J call TRBJ1-1, with 9 bases aligning to TRBD1. The sample was PBMCs. The sequence came from a male donor in good health and CMV-seronegative. CDR3 protein: CASSSDVLGQGPYTEAFF. The CDR3 nucleotides are TGTGCCAGCAGCTCAGATGTACTGGGACAGGGACCCTACACTGAAGCTTTCTTT.